This T cell receptor beta chain was sequenced in a study of high-grade serous ovarian cancer treatment subgroups. Study overall: Mean per sample: about 14,000 reads, some 7,500 unique TCR beta rearrangements.

Tumor samples were taken before definitive surgery or chemotherapy. Method: immunoSEQ multiplex PCR; TCRdb's copy keeps in-frame clones and lacks some. The table records 18,000 or so clones, roughly four fifths of them present only once. The CDR3 spans 12 residues. Germline V gene lookup returns CDR1 GTSNPN and CDR2 SVGIG (reference sequence). Between the trimmed V and J ends, which lost 7 bases and 3 bases, there was a span of 10 bases. The rearrangement joins TRBV30 to TRBJ1-3; the D is unclear. Sequencing was done on a sample of tumor tissue. The sequence derives from a human donor with high-grade serous ovarian cancer. CDR3: CASPTVGNTIYF. The DNA of the CDR3 is TGTGCCTCCCCGACGGTTGGAAACACCATATATTTT.